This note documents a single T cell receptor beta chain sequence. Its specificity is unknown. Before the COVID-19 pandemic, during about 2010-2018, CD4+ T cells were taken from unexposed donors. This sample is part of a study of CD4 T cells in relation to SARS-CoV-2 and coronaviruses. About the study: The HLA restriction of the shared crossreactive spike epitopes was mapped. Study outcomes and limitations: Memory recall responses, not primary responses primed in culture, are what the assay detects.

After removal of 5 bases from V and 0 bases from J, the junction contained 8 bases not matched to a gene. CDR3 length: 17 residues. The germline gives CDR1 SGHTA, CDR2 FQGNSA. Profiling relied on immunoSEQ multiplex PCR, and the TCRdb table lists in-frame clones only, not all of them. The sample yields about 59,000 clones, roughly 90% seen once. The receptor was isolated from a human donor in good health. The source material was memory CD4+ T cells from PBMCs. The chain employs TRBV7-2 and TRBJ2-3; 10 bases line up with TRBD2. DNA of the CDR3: TGTGCCAGCAGCCAAAGGACTAGCGGTTTGAGCACAGATACGCAGTATTTT. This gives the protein CASSQRTSGLSTDTQYF.